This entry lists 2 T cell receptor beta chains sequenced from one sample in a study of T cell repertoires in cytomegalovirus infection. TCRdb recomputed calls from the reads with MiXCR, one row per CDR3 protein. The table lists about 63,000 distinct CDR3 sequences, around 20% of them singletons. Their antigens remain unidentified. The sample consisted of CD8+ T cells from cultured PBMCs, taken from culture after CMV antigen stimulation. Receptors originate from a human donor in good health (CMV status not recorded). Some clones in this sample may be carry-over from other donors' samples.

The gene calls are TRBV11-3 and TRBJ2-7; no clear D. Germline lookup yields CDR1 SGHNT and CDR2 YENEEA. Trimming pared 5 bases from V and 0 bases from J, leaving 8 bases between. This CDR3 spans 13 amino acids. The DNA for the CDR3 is TGTGCCAGCAGCCCCCTTCACTCCTACGAGCAGTACTTC. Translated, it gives CASSPLHSYEQYF. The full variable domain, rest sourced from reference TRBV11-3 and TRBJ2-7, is EAGVVQSPRYKIIEKKQPVAFWCNPISGHNTLYWYLQNLGQGPELLIRYENEEAVDDSQLPKDRFSAERLKGVDSTLKIQPAELGDSAVYLCASSPLHSYEQYFGPGTRLTVT.

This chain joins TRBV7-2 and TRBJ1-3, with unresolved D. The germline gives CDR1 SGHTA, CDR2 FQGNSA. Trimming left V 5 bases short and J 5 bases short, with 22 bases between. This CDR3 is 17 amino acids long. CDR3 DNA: TGTGCCAGCAGCCCCCCAACGGGCAGGAGGCACCGAAACACCATATATTTT. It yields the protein CASSPPTGRRHRNTIYF.